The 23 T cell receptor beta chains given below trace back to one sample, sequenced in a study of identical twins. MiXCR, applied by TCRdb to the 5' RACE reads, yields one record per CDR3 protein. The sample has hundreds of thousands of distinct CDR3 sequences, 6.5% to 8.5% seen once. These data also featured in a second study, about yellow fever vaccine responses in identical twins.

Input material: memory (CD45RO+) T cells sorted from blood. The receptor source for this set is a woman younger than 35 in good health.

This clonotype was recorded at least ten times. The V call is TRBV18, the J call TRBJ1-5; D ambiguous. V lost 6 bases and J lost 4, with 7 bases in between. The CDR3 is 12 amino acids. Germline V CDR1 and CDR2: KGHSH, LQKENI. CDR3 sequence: CASSPENQPQHF. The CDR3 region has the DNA TGTGCCAGCTCCCCCGAGAATCAGCCCCAGCATTTT.

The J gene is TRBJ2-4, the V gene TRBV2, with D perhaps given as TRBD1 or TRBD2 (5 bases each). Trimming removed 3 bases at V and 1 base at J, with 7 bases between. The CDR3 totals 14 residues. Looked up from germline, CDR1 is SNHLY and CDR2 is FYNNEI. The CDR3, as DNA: TGTGCCAGCAGTGAGGGGGTGGCCAAAAACATTCAGTACTTC. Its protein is CASSEGVAKNIQYF.

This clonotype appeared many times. CDR3 nucleotides: TGTGCCAGCAGTGACAGTCTAGCGGGGGCCCCAGATACGCAGTATTTT. This gives the protein CASSDSLAGAPDTQYF. The chain couples TRBV6-4 to TRBJ2-3; TRBD2 matches at 10 bases. The CDR3 has 16 residues. Germline CDR1 reads MRHNA; CDR2 reads SNTAGT. V was pared by 2 bases and J by 4 bases, with 6 bases of the junction left unmatched.

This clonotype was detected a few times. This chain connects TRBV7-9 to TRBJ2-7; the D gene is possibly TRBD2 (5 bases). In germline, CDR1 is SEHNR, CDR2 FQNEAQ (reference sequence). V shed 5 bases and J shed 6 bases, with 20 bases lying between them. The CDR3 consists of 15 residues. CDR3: CASSHRGSIGSEQYF. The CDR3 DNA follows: TGTGCCAGCAGCCACCGGGGTTCAATAGGGTCCGAGCAGTACTTC.

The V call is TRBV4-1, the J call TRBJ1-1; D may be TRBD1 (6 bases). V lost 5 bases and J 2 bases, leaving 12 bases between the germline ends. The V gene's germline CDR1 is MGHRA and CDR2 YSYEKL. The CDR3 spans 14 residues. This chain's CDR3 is CASSFRTANTEAFF. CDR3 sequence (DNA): TGCGCCAGCAGCTTCCGGACAGCCAACACTGAAGCTTTCTTT.

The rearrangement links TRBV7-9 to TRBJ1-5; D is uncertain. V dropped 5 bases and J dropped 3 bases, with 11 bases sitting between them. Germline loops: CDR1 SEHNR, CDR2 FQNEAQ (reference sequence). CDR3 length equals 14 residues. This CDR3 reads CASSPRTDNQPQHF. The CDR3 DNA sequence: TGTGCCAGCAGCCCGCGGACTGACAATCAGCCCCAGCATTTT. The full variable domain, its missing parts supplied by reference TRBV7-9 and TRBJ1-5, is DTGVSQNPRHKITKRGQNVTFRCDPISEHNRLYWYRQTLGQGPEFLTYFQNEAQLEKSRLLSDRFSAERPKGSFSTLEIQRTEQGDSAMYLCASSPRTDNQPQHFGDGTRLSIL.

CDR3 sequence reads: CASSYWGSYSNQPQHF. The CDR3, as DNA: TGTGCCAGCAGTTACTGGGGCAGCTATAGCAATCAGCCCCAGCATTTT. V gene TRBV6-5 combines with J gene TRBJ1-5, with a weak D call TRBD1 (5 bases). The germline CDR1 and CDR2 sequences are MNHEY and SVGAGI. CDR3 size: 16 residues. Trimming shortened V by 1 base and J by 0 bases, and 10 bases separated the two germline ends.

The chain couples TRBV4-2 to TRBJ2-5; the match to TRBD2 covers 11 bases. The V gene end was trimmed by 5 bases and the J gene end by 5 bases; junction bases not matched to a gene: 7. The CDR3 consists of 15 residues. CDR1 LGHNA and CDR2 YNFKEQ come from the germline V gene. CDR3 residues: CASSLTSGGEETQYF. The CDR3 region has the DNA TGTGCCAGCAGCTTAACTAGCGGGGGTGAGGAGACCCAGTACTTC.

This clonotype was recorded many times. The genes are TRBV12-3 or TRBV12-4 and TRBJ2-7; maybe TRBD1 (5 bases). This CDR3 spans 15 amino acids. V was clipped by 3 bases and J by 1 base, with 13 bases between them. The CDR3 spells CASSFGLRGSYEQYF. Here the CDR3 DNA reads TGTGCCAGCAGTTTTGGGTTAAGGGGTTCCTACGAGCAGTACTTC.

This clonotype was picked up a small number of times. CDR3 bases: TGTGCCAGCAGCCAAGATCGGGACTCCCTCACAGATACGCAGTATTTT. This translates into CASSQDRDSLTDTQYF. The chain uses TRBV4-2 and TRBJ2-3; the D gene is possibly TRBD2 (6 bases). Germline V gives CDR1 LGHNA, CDR2 YNFKEQ. V lost 0 bases and J lost 2, with 12 bases in between. The CDR3 extends over 16 amino acids.

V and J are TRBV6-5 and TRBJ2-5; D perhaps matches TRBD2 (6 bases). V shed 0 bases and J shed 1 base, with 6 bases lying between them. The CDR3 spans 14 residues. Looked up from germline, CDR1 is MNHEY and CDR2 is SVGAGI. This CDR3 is CASSYSGGQETQYF. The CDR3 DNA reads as TGTGCCAGCAGTTACTCGGGGGGCCAAGAGACCCAGTACTTC.

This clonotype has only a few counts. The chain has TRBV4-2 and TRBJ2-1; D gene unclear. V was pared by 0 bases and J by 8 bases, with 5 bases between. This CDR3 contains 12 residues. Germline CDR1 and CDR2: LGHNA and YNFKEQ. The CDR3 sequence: CASSQDLHEQFF. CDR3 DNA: TGTGCCAGCAGCCAAGATCTACATGAGCAGTTCTTC.

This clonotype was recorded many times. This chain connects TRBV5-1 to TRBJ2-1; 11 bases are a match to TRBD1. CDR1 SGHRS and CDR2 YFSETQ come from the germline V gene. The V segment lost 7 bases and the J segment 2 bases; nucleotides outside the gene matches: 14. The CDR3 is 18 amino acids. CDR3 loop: CASRPRDRGFGAYNEQFF. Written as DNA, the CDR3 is TGCGCCAGCCGCCCCCGGGACAGGGGGTTTGGGGCCTACAATGAGCAGTTCTTC.

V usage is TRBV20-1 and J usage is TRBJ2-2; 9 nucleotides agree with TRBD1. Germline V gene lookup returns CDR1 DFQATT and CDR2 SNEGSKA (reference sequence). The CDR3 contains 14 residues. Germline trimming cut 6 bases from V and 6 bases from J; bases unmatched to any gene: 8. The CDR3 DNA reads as TGCAGTGCCACGGGACAGGGTTTTGCCGGGGAGCTGTTTTTT. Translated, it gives CSATGQGFAGELFF.

The CDR3 protein is CSARGVAGGDFIYEQFF. In DNA form, the CDR3 reads TGCAGTGCTAGAGGTGTAGCGGGGGGGGATTTTATATATGAGCAGTTCTTC. The chain is built from TRBV20-1 and TRBJ2-1; 11 bases fit TRBD2. Germline CDR1 is DFQATT and CDR2 is SNEGSKA (reference sequence). With 1 base clipped from V and 8 bases from J, the junction kept 13 bases outside the gene matches. This CDR3 contains 17 residues.

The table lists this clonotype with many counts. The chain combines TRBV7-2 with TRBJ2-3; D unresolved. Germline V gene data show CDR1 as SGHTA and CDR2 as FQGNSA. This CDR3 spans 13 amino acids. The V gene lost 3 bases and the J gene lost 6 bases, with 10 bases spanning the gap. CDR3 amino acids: CASSFKIMDTQYF. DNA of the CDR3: TGTGCCAGCAGCTTTAAAATAATGGATACGCAGTATTTT.

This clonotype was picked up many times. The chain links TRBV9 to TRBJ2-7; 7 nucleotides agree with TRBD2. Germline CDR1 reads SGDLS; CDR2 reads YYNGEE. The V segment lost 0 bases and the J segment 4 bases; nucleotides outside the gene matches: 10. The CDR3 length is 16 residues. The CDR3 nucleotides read TGTGCCAGCAGCGTAGGGGGTACGGCTAGCGGATACGAGCAGTACTTC. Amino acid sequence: CASSVGGTASGYEQYF. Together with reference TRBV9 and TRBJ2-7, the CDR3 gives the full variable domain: DSGVTQTPKHLITATGQRVTLRCSPRSGDLSVYWYQQSLDQGLQFLIQYYNGEERAKGNILERFSAQQFPDLHSELNLSSLELGDSALYFCASSVGGTASGYEQYFGPGTRLTVT.

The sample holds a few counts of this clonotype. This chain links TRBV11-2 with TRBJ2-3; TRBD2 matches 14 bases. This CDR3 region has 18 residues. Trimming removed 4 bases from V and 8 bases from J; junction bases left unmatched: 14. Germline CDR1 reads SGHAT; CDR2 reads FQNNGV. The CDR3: CASSSRTSGGPFGFTQYF. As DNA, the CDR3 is TGTGCCAGCAGCTCCCGGACTAGCGGGGGGCCCTTTGGTTTTACGCAGTATTTT.

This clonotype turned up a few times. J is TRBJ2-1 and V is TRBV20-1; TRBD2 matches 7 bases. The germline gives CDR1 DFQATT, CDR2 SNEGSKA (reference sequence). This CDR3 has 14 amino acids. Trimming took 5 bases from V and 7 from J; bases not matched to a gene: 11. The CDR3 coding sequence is TGCAGTGCTGACGGGGCGGGAGTGGGGAATGAGCAGTTCTTC. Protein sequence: CSADGAGVGNEQFF.

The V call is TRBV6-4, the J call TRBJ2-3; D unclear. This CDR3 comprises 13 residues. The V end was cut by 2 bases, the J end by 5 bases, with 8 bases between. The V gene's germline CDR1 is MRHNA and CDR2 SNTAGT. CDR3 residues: CASSDPTVDTQYF. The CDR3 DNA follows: TGTGCCAGCAGTGACCCGACCGTAGATACGCAGTATTTT.

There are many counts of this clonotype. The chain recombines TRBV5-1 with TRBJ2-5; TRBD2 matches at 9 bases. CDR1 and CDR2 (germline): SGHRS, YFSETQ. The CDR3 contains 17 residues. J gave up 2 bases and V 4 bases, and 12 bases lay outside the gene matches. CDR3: CASSPGGLAGHQETQYF. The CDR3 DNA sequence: TGCGCCAGCAGCCCCGGTGGGCTAGCGGGGCATCAAGAGACCCAGTACTTC.

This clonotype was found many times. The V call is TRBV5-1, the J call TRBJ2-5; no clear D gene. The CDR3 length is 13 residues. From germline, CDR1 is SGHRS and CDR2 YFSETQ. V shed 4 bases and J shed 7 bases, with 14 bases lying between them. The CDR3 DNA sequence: TGCGCCAGCAGCGTACAACTCCTTGGGACCCAGTACTTC. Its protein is CASSVQLLGTQYF.

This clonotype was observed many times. CDR3 nucleotides: TGCAGTGCTAGGGATGGGACAGAGCCTTACGAGCAGTACTTC. Residues: CSARDGTEPYEQYF. The genes are TRBV20-1 and TRBJ2-7; 7 bases align to TRBD1. The CDR3 totals 14 residues. Trimming cost V 3 bases and J 4 bases; bases outside gene matches: 9. Germline CDR1 DFQATT, CDR2 SNEGSKA (reference sequence).